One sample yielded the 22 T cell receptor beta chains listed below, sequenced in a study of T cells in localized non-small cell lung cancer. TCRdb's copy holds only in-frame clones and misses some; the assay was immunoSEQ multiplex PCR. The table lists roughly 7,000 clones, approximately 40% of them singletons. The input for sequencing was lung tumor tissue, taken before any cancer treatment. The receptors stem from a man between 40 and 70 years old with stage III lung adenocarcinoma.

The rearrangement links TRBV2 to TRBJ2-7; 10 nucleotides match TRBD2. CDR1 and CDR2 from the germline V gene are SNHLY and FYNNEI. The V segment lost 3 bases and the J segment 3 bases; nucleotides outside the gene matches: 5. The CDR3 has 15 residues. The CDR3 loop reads CASSESLAGVYEQYF. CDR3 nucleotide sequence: TGTGCCAGCAGTGAGTCGCTAGCGGGAGTCTACGAGCAGTACTTC.

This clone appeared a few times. The CDR3 protein is CASSLGLAGGDEQFF. The CDR3 nucleotides read TGTGCCAGCAGCCTGGGACTAGCGGGGGGTGATGAGCAGTTCTTC. V gene TRBV14 combines with J gene TRBJ2-1; 15 bases match TRBD2. There are 15 residues in the CDR3. V trimming: 4 bases; J trimming: 8 bases; junction bases outside the gene matches: 3. In germline, CDR1 is SGHDN, CDR2 FVKESK.

The CDR3 sequence: CASSRDRAVKNIQYF. The CDR3 coding sequence is TGCGCCAGCAGCCGGGACAGGGCTGTCAAAAACATTCAGTACTTC. The gene calls are TRBV1 and TRBJ2-4; TRBD1, the D gene given by the table, was not confirmed from the DNA. TRBV1 is a pseudogene segment. This CDR3 has 15 residues.

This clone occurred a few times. CDR3 in amino acids: CATQNTGTGKTDTQYF. The CDR3 nucleotides read TGTGCCACCCAGAATACCGGGACAGGGAAGACAGATACGCAGTATTTT. The J gene is TRBJ2-3, the V gene TRBV12-5; TRBD1 aligns across 9 bases. Germline V lookup: CDR1 LGHNT, CDR2 FRNRAP. The CDR3 spans 16 residues.

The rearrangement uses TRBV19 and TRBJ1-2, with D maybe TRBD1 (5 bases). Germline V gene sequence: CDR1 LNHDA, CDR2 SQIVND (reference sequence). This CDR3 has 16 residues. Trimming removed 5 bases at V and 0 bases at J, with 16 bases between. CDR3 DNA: TGTGCCAGTAGTCGACCAGGGACCCAAGCTAACTATGGCTACACCTTC. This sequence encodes CASSRPGTQANYGYTF.

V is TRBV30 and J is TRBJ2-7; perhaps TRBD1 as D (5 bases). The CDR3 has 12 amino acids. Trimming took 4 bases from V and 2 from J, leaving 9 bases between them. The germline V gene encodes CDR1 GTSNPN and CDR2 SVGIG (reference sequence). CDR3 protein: CAWKAQAYEQYF. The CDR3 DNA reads TGTGCCTGGAAGGCACAGGCCTACGAGCAGTACTTC.

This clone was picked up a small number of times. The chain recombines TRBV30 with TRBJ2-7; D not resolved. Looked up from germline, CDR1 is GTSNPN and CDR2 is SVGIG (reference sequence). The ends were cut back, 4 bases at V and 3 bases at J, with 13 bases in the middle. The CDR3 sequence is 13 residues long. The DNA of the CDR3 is TGTGCCTGGACCAAGTCTTGGGGCTACGAGCAGTACTTC. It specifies CAWTKSWGYEQYF.

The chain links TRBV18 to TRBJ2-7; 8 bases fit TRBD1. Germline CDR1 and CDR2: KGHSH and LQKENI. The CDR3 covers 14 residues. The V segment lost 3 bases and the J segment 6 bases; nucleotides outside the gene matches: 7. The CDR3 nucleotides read TGTGCCAGCTCACCGGACAGGGACCTTGGCGAGCAGTACTTC. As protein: CASSPDRDLGEQYF.

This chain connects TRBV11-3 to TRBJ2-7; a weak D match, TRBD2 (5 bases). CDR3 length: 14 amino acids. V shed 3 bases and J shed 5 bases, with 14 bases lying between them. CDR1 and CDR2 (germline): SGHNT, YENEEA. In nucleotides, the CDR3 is TGTGCCAGCAGCTTCAACGGGGAAAGCCACGAGCAGTACTTC. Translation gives CASSFNGESHEQYF.

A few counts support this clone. This chain's CDR3 is CAWSREGAMSYTF. The CDR3 coding sequence is TGTGCCTGGAGTAGGGAGGGCGCTATGAGCTACACCTTC. The V call is TRBV30, the J call TRBJ1-2; D call uncertain. Looked up from germline, CDR1 is GTSNPN and CDR2 is SVGIG (reference sequence). V was trimmed by 2 bases and J by 9 bases, leaving 16 bases between them. This CDR3 has 13 amino acids. The variable domain in full, with the rest retrieved from reference TRBV30 and TRBJ1-2, is SQTIHQWPATLVQPVGSPLSLECTVEGTSNPNLYWYRQAAGRGLQLLFYSVGIGQISSEVPQNLSASRPQDRQFILSSKKLLLSDSGFYLCAWSREGAMSYTFGSGTRLTVV.

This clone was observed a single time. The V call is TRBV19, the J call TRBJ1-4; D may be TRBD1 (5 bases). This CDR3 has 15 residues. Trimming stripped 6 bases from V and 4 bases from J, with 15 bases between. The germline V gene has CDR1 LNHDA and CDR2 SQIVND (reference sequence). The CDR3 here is CASRKPGTHNEKLFF. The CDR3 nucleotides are TGTGCCAGTAGGAAGCCCGGGACTCATAATGAAAAACTGTTTTTT. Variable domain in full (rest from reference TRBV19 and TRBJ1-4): DGGITQSPKYLFRKEGQNVTLSCEQNLNHDAMYWYRQDPGQGLRLIYYSQIVNDFQKGDIAEGYSVSREKKESFPLTVTSAQKNPTAFYLCASRKPGTHNEKLFFGSGTQLSVL.

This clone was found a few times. The CDR3 nucleotides are TGCGCCAGTTTCCAGGAGAGCTCCTACAATGAGCAGTTCTTC. Its translation is CASFQESSYNEQFF. The V and J genes are TRBV5-1 and TRBJ2-1; D ambiguous. This CDR3 is built from 14 residues. Trimming removed 8 bases at V and 0 bases at J, with 12 bases between. Per germline, CDR1 SGHRS and CDR2 YFSETQ.

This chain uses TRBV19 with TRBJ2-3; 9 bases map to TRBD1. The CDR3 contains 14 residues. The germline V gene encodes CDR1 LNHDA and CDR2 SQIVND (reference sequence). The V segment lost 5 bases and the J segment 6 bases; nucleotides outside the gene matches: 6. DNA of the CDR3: TGTGCCAGTAGTGTCGGACAGGGGTACGATACGCAGTATTTT. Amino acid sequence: CASSVGQGYDTQYF.

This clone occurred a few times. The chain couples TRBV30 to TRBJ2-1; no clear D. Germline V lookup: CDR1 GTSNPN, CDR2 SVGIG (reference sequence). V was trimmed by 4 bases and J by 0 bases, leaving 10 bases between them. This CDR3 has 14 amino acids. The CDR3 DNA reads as TGTGCCTGGAAACCGGAGAGCTCCTACAATGAGCAGTTCTTC. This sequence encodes CAWKPESSYNEQFF.

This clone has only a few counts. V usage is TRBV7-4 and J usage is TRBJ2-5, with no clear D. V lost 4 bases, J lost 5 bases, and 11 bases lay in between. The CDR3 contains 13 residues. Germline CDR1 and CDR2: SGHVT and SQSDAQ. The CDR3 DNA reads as TGTGCCAGCAGCTCACAGAGGATGGAGACCCAGTACTTC. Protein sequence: CASSSQRMETQYF.

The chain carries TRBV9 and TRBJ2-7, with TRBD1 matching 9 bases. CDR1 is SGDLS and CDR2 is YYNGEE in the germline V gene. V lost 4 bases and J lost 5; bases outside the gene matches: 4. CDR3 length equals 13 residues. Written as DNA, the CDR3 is TGTGCCAGCAGCTACAGACAGGGGGACGAGCAGTACTTC. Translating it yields CASSYRQGDEQYF.

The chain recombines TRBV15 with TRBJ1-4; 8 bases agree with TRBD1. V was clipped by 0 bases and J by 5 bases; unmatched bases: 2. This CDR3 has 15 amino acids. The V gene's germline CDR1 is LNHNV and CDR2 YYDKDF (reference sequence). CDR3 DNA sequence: TGTGCCACCAGCAGAGACGGACAGGGAAATGAAAAACTGTTTTTT. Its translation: CATSRDGQGNEKLFF.

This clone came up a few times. In nucleotides, the CDR3 is TGTGCCAGCAGCTCTAGGACTAGAGGCTCCTACAATGAGCAGTTCTTC. Protein sequence: CASSSRTRGSYNEQFF. V and J are TRBV11-3 and TRBJ2-1, with TRBD2 identical over 7 bases. Germline V gene lookup returns CDR1 SGHNT and CDR2 YENEEA. V trimming: 4 bases; J trimming: 0 bases; junction bases outside the gene matches: 6. The CDR3 extends over 16 amino acids.

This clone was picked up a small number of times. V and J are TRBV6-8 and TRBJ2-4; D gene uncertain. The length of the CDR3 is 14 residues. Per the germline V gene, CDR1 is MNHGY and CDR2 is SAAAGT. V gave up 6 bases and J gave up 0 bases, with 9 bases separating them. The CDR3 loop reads CASRRTLAKNIQYF. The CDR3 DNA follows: TGTGCCAGCAGAAGAACACTAGCCAAAAACATTCAGTACTTC.

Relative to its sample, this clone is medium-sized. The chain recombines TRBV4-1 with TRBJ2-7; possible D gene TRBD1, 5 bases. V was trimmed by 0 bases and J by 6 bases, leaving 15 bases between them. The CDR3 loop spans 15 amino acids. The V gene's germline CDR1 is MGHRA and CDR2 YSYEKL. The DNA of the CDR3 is TGCGCCAGCAGCCAAGATGTTGGGCAGGGTAGCGAGCAGTACTTC. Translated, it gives CASSQDVGQGSEQYF.

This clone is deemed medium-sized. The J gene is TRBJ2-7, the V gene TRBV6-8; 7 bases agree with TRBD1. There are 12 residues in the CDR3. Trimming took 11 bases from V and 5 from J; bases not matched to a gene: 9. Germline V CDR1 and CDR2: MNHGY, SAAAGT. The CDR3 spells CAFRTGENEQYF. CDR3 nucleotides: TGTGCCTTCCGGACAGGCGAAAACGAGCAGTACTTC.

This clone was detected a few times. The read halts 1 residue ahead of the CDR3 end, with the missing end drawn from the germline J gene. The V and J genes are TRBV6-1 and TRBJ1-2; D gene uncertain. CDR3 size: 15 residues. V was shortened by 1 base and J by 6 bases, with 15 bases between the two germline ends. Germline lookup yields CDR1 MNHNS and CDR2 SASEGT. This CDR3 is CASSEGPWGVDGYTF. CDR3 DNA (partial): TGTGCCAGCAGTGAAGGTCCTTGGGGAGTAGATGGCTACACC.